A selection of T cell receptor beta chains follows, all from one sample in a study of blood T cell repertoires in COVID-19. Generated by immunoSEQ multiplex PCR, the TCRdb table keeps only in-frame clones and is missing some. The sample lists 250,000 to 300,000 clones, roughly 90% occurring once. Material: PBMCs or T cells enriched from blood (not recorded which). Every receptor here comes from an older woman who had recovered from COVID-19. Both conserved end residues are part of each CDR3. D genes are given only for firm matches. Expanded clones are given a class, and other clones once, few, many or no size at all.

D: .; J: TRBJ1-3; size: once; V: TRBV28; CDR3: CASSPTLSGNTIYF
D: TRBD1; J: TRBJ2-7; size: .; V: TRBV20-1; CDR3: CSVDRGPAQYF
D: .; J: TRBJ2-3; size: once; V: TRBV9; CDR3: CASSVAGFFTRDTQYF
D: TRBD2; J: TRBJ2-1; size: .; V: TRBV5-8; CDR3: CASSFEGLAGVYNEQFF
D: .; J: TRBJ1-4; size: .; V: TRBV28; CDR3: CASSLPTRGGGELFF
D: .; J: TRBJ1-5; size: .; V: TRBV24-1; CDR3: CATSETGQPQHF
D: TRBD2; J: TRBJ2-7; size: once; V: TRBV28; CDR3: CASSDSGGTYEQYF
D: TRBD1; J: TRBJ1-1; size: .; V: TRBV6-1; CDR3: CASSEHRGMNTEAFF
D: TRBD1; J: TRBJ1-2; size: .; V: TRBV7-6; CDR3: CASSFGTGRHGYTF
D: .; J: TRBJ1-2; size: .; V: TRBV28; CDR3: CATVRASGGYTF
D: .; J: TRBJ2-3; size: .; V: TRBV7-9; CDR3: CASSLAGGNTDTQYF
D: .; J: TRBJ2-1; size: .; V: TRBV9; CDR3: CASSVGVTGEQFF
D: .; J: TRBJ2-2; size: few; V: TRBV5-4; CDR3: CASSPAANTGELFF
D: .; J: TRBJ1-1; size: .; V: TRBV3-1/TRBV3-2; CDR3: CASSQDPPGGKANTEAFF
D: TRBD1; J: TRBJ2-3; size: .; V: TRBV5-4; CDR3: CASSLAGQVITDTQYF
D: .; J: TRBJ1-2; size: .; V: TRBV5-1; CDR3: CASSLHSSVPGAYGYTF
D: .; J: TRBJ1-3; size: .; V: TRBV7-2; CDR3: CASSSGRPGNTIYF
D: TRBD2; J: TRBJ2-3; size: .; V: TRBV16; CDR3: CASSPYGTSVYPRTDTQYF
D: TRBD1; J: TRBJ1-1; size: .; V: TRBV6-5; CDR3: CASTYRTGVTEAFF
D: .; J: TRBJ2-3; size: .; V: TRBV6-5; CDR3: CASSYRSLEDTQYF
D: .; J: TRBJ1-3; size: few; V: TRBV6-5; CDR3: CASRRSGSGNTIYF
D: TRBD2; J: TRBJ2-3; size: .; V: TRBV29-1; CDR3: CSVWGGSTDTQYF
D: TRBD1; J: TRBJ2-1; size: .; V: TRBV28; CDR3: CASSFTDRVYNEQFF
D: TRBD2; J: TRBJ2-3; size: .; V: TRBV10-2; CDR3: CASSVVAGSTDTQYF
D: .; J: TRBJ2-5; size: .; V: TRBV7-2; CDR3: CASSLAGLTRETQYF
D: TRBD2; J: TRBJ2-5; size: .; V: TRBV29-1; CDR3: CSVALAGGQETQYF
D: .; J: TRBJ1-3; size: .; V: TRBV4-2; CDR3: CASSRQGRGQSGNTIYF
D: .; J: TRBJ2-3; size: .; V: TRBV29-1; CDR3: CSVEQGLGTDTQYF